Included here is one T cell receptor beta chain sequence, with context. These data originate in a study of technical replicates of blood from several donors. The CDR3 contains 16 residues. The V gene's germline CDR1 is MGHRA and CDR2 YSYEKL. Trimming cost V 1 base and J 2 bases; bases outside gene matches: 6. Only in-frame clones appear in the TCRdb table, and some are missing; sequencing was by immunoSEQ multiplex PCR. The sample records about 81,000 clones, approximately 97% being singletons. This clonotype was obtained from a human donor in good health. The chain joins TRBV4-1 to TRBJ2-3, with 7 positions matching TRBD1. Sequencing was carried out using T cells isolated from PBMCs. CDR3 in DNA: TGCGCCAGCAGCCAAGCAGAGGGGACAGCCACAGATACGCAGTATTTT. Translating gives CASSQAEGTATDTQYF.